In its sample, the clone carrying this TCR beta chain was seen a few times. Antigen specificity is unknown. A universal primer site was added by template switching, and unique molecular identifiers were carried by the cDNA. MiXCR, applied by TCRdb to the 5' RACE reads, yields one record per CDR3 protein. In the table there are hundreds of thousands of distinct CDR3 sequences, about 7.1% of which are singletons. These data are taken from a study of identical twins. Germline values: CDR1 SGHDN, CDR2 FVKESK. This CDR3 has 16 residues. The ends were cut back, 3 bases at V and 0 bases at J, with 12 bases in the middle. Study-level findings and limits: For cord blood, abundant beta clonotypes had fewer insertions, unlike memory repertoires, which showed none.

Another study also made use of these data, one on yellow fever vaccine responses in identical twins.

The sample comprised PBMCs. This sequence joins TRBV14 and TRBJ2-1, with D possibly matching TRBD2 (6 bases). The sequence came from a woman aged 18-29 years in good health. The CDR3 DNA is TGTGCCAGCAGCCAGGATGCGGGAAGCTCCTACAATGAGCAGTTCTTC. This sequence encodes CASSQDAGSSYNEQFF.